The present TCR beta chain was sequenced within a study of Graves' ophthalmopathy and Graves' hyperthyroidism. Points from the study as a whole: Using 13 signatures, a model distinguished ophthalmopathy from stable hyperthyroidism, reaching about 85% sensitivity and approximately 81% specificity.

V gave up 11 bases and J gave up 5 bases, with 15 bases separating them. Germline V gene data show CDR1 as MGHDK and CDR2 as SYGVNS. The CDR3 length is 12 residues. This clonotype was seen only a few times. Its antigen is not identified. Ophthalmopathy donors were characterized by moderate-to-severe activity, CAS of at least 3, NOSPECS of at least 4, and duration under 3 months. Orbital computed tomography, thyroid ultrasound, TRAb, serum thyroxine and clinical symptoms formed the basis of diagnosis. As the starting material, more than 8 ml of fresh peripheral blood yielded the PBMCs. The authors amplified TCR beta CDR3 regions, and they did so from RNA transcripts for repertoire sequencing. HTBI primers were used in a first-round RT-PCR, which preceded a second-round multiplex PCR. TCRdb fed the multiplex PCR reads into MiXCR, producing one record per CDR3 protein. The repertoire holds 650,000 to 900,000 distinct CDR3 sequences, with 40% as singletons.

The receptor was derived from an adult man with Graves' ophthalmopathy. The V and J genes are TRBV25-1 and TRBJ1-2; D might be TRBD1 (6 bases). The sample taken for sequencing was peripheral blood. The CDR3: CAWSVQGYGYTF. The CDR3 coding sequence is TGTGCCTGGAGTGTGCAGGGGTATGGCTACACCTTC.